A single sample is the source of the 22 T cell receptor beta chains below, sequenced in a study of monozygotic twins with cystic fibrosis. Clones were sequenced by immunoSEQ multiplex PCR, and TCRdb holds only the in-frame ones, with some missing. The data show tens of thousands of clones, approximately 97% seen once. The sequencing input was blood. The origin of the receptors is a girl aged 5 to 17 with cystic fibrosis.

In DNA, the CDR3 is TGTGCCAGTCGGGACCCAATAGTGGGTGGCTACACCTTC. Protein sequence: CASRDPIVGGYTF. The chain employs TRBV6-5 and TRBJ1-2, with D perhaps TRBD1 (5 bases). The ends were cut back, 9 bases at V and 7 bases at J, with 18 bases in the middle. The CDR3 is 13 amino acids. Germline V gene lookup returns CDR1 MNHEY and CDR2 SVGAGI.

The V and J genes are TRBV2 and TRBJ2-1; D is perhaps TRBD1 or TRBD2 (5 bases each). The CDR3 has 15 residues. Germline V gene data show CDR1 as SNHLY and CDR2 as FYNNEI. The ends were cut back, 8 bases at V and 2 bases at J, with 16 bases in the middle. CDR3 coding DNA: TGTGCCAGCGTTAGGAGCAGGGAGCCCTACAATGAGCAGTTCTTC. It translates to CASVRSREPYNEQFF.

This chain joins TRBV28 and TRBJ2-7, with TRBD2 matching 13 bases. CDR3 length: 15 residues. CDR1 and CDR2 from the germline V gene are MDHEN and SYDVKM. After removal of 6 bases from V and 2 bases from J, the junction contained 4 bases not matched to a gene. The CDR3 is CASSPGLAGTYEQYF. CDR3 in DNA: TGTGCCAGCAGCCCGGGACTAGCGGGAACCTACGAGCAGTACTTC.

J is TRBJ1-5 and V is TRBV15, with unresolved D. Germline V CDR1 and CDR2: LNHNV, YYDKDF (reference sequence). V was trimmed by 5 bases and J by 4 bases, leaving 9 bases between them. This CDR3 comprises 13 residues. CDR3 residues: CATSPHWNQPQHF. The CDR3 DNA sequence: TGTGCCACCAGCCCACATTGGAATCAGCCCCAGCATTTT.

This chain's CDR3 is CASSYEQGALAFF. The CDR3 DNA sequence: TGTGCCAGCAGTTACGAGCAGGGGGCTCTAGCTTTCTTT. J is TRBJ1-1 and V is TRBV6-5, with TRBD1 matching 8 bases. This CDR3 region has 13 residues. V lost 2 bases and J lost 10; bases outside the gene matches: 6. Germline CDR1 reads MNHEY; CDR2 reads SVGAGI.

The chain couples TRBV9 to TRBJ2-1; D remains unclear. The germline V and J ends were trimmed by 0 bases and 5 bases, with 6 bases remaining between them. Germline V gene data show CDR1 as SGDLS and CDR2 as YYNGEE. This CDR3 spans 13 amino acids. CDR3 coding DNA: TGTGCCAGCAGCGTAGATGGGGACAATGAGCAGTTCTTC. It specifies CASSVDGDNEQFF.

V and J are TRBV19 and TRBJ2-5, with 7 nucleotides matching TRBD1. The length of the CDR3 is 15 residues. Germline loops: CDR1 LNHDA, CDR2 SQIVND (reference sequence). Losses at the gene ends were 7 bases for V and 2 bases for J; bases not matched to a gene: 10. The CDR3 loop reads CASKASGTVQETQYF. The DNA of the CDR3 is TGTGCCAGTAAAGCCTCCGGGACAGTACAAGAGACCCAGTACTTC. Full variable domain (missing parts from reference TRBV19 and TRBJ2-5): DGGITQSPKYLFRKEGQNVTLSCEQNLNHDAMYWYRQDPGQGLRLIYYSQIVNDFQKGDIAEGYSVSREKKESFPLTVTSAQKNPTAFYLCASKASGTVQETQYFGPGTRLLVL.

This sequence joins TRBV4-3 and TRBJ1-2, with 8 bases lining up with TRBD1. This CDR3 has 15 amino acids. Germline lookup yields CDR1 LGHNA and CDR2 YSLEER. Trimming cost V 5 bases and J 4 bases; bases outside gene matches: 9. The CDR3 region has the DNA TGCGCCAGCAGCTCCTCGACAGGGGCATTCTATGGCTACACCTTC. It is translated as CASSSSTGAFYGYTF.

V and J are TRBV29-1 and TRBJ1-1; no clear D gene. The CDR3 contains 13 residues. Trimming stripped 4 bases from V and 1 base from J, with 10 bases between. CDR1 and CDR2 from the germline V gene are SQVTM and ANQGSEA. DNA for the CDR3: TGCAGCGTTGTTCGAACAGCGAACACTGAAGCTTTCTTT. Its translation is CSVVRTANTEAFF.

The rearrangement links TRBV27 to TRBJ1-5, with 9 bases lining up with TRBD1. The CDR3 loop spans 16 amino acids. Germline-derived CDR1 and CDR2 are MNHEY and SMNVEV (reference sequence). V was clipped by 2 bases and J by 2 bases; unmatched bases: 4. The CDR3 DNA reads TGTGCCAGCAGTTTAAGGACAGGGGCCCGCAATCAGCCCCAGCATTTT. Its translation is CASSLRTGARNQPQHF.

The CDR3 sequence: CASSYDPSGTEAFF. The CDR3 nucleotides are TGTGCCAGCAGTTACGACCCGTCTGGCACTGAAGCTTTCTTT. The chain uses TRBV6-5 and TRBJ1-1; D gene uncertain. Trimming pared 2 bases from V and 4 bases from J, leaving 11 bases between. Germline V gene lookup returns CDR1 MNHEY and CDR2 SVGAGI. The CDR3 consists of 14 residues.

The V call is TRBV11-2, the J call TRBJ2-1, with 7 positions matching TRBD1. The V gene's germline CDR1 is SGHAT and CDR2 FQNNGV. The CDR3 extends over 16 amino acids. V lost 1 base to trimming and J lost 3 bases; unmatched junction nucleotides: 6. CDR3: CASSLGGQPNYNEQFF. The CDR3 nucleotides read TGTGCCAGCAGCTTAGGGGGACAGCCCAACTACAATGAGCAGTTCTTC. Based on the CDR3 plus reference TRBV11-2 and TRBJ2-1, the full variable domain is EAGVAQSPRYKIIEKRQSVAFWCNPISGHATLYWYQQILGQGPKLLIQFQNNGVVDDSQLPKDRFSAERLKGVDSTLKIQPAKLEDSAVYLCASSLGGQPNYNEQFFGPGTRLTVL.

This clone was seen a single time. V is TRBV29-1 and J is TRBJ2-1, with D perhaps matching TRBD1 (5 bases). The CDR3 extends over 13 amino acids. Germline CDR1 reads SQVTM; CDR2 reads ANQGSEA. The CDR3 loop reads CVYRGTSYNEQFF. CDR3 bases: TGCGTCTATAGGGGTACATCCTACAATGAGCAGTTCTTC.

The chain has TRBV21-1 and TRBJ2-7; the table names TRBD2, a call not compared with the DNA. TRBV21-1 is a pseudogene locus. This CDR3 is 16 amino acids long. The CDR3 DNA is TGTGCCAGCAGCAAAGAGGAAGGGGGGGACTCCTACGAGCAGTACGTC. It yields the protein CASSKEEGGDSYEQYV.

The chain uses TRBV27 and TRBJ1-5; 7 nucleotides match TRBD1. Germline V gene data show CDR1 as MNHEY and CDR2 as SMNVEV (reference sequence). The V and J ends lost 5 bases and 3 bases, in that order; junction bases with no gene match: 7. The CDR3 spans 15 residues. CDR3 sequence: CASSTGQPLNQPQHF. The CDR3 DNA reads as TGTGCCAGCAGTACGGGACAGCCCCTCAATCAGCCCCAGCATTTT.

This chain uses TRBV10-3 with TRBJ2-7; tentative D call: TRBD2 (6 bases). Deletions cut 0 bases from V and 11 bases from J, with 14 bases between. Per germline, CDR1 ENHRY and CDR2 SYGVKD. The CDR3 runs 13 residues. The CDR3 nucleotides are TGTGCCATCAGTGAGTCGGAGGGGCTAGCGAAGTACTTC. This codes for CAISESEGLAKYF.

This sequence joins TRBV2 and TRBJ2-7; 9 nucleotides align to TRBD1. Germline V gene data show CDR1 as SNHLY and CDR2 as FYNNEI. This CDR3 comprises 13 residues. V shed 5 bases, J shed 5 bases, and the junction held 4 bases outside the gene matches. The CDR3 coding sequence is TGTGCCAGCAGTATCCGGACAGGGGACGAGCAGTACTTC. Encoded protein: CASSIRTGDEQYF.

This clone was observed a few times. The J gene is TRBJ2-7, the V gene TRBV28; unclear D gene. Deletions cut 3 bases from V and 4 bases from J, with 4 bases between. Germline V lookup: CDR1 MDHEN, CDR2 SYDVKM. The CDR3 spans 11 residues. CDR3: CASSFVYEQYF. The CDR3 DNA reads TGTGCCAGCAGTTTTGTTTACGAGCAGTACTTC. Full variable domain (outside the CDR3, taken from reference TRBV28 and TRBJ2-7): DVKVTQSSRYLVKRTGEKVFLECVQDMDHENMFWYRQDPGLGLRLIYFSYDVKMKEKGDIPEGYSVSREKKERFSLILESASTNQTSMYLCASSFVYEQYFGPGTRLTVT.

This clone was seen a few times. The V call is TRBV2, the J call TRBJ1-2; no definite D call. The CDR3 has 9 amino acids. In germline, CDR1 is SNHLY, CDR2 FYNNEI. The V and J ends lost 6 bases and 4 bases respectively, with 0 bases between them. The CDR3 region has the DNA TGTGCCAGCAGCTATGGCTACACCTTC. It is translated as CASSYGYTF.

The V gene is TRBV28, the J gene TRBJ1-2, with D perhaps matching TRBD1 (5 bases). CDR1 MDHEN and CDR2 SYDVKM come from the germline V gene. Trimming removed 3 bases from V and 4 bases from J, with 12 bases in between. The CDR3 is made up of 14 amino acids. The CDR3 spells CASSLTDRSYGYTF. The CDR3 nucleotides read TGTGCCAGCAGTTTGACTGACAGATCCTATGGCTACACCTTC.

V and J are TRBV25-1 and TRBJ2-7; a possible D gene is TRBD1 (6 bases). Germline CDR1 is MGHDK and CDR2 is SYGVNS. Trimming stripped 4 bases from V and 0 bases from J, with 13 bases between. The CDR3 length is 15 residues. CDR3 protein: CASSGIRDNSYEQYF. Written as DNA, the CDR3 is TGTGCCAGCAGTGGAATCCGGGACAACTCCTACGAGCAGTACTTC.

The CDR3 loop is CASSQGDSVKRNEQFF. Written as DNA, the CDR3 is TGCGCCAGCAGCCAAGGGGATAGCGTTAAGCGTAATGAGCAGTTCTTC. This chain connects TRBV4-3 to TRBJ2-1; D might be TRBD2 (5 bases). Germline V lookup: CDR1 LGHNA, CDR2 YSLEER. CDR3 length: 16 amino acids. V was clipped by 1 base and J by 7 bases, with 17 bases between them.